The 20 T cell receptor beta chains below come from one sample, sequenced in a study of identifying expanded T cells in peripheral blood. Only in-frame clones appear in the TCRdb table, and some are missing; sequencing was by immunoSEQ multiplex PCR. The repertoire has 80,000 to 90,000 clones, more than 75% of them found once; the top ten carry roughly 5.5%. The source material was blood. Receptors were obtained from a person aged 18-70 years in good health.

In nucleotides, the CDR3 is TGTGCCGCTACTATGGGGGTAGGAAACACCATATATTTT. This encodes CAATMGVGNTIYF. The chain couples TRBV6-6 to TRBJ1-3; D may be TRBD1 (5 bases). CDR1 and CDR2 (germline): MNHNY, SVGAGI (reference sequence). Between the trimmed V and J ends, which lost 11 bases and 4 bases, there was a span of 15 bases. The CDR3 has 13 amino acids.

The J gene is TRBJ2-1, the V gene TRBV5-8; the match to TRBD1 covers 7 bases. J was trimmed by 13 bases and V by 3 bases; bases with no gene match: 4. The CDR3 contains 11 residues. Germline CDR1 reads SGHTS; CDR2 reads YDEGEE. CDR3 loop: CASSSAGGQFF. Written as DNA, the CDR3 is TGTGCCAGCAGCTCGGCAGGGGGACAGTTCTTC.

The chain couples TRBV6-5 to TRBJ1-1, with D possibly TRBD1 on 6 matching bases. Deletions cut 7 bases from V and 2 bases from J, with 14 bases between. The CDR3 runs 14 residues. In germline, CDR1 is MNHEY, CDR2 SVGAGI. The CDR3 loop is CASTDRRGNTEAFF. Here the CDR3 DNA reads TGTGCCAGCACCGACAGGAGAGGCAACACTGAAGCTTTCTTT.

The rearrangement links TRBV5-1 to TRBJ1-5; TRBD1 matches at 10 bases. The junction had 8 bases not matched to a gene; V was cut back by 5 bases and J by 6 bases. The CDR3 has 15 residues. Germline CDR1 reads SGHRS; CDR2 reads YFSETQ. CDR3 DNA sequence: TGCGCCAGCAGGGCCGGGACAGGGGTTTCTCAGCCCCAGCATTTT. Its protein product is CASRAGTGVSQPQHF.

The chain carries TRBV7-9 and TRBJ2-2, with D possibly TRBD1 on 8 matching bases. The germline V gene encodes CDR1 SEHNR and CDR2 FQNEAQ (reference sequence). The CDR3 is 14 residues long. The V end was cut by 6 bases, the J end by 10 bases, with 18 bases between. The CDR3 reads CASSWHRGGLELFF. CDR3 nucleotide sequence: TGTGCCAGCAGTTGGCACAGGGGGGGACTGGAGCTGTTTTTT.

The rearrangement links TRBV5-4 to TRBJ2-1, with D perhaps TRBD2 (6 bases). In germline, CDR1 is SGHNT, CDR2 YYREEE (reference sequence). Trimming took 5 bases from V and 6 from J, leaving 9 bases between them. CDR3 size: 12 residues. As DNA, the CDR3 is TGTGCCAGCAGAGGACTACCCAATGAGCAGTTCTTC. Protein sequence: CASRGLPNEQFF.

V is TRBV5-6 and J is TRBJ2-5, with TRBD2 as a possible D gene (5 bases). Germline V lookup: CDR1 SGHDT, CDR2 YYEEEE. V lost 2 bases and J lost 0, with 11 bases in between. This CDR3 contains 15 residues. The DNA of the CDR3 is TGTGCCAGCAGCTTTAGGAGAGGGTACCAAGAGACCCAGTACTTC. Its protein is CASSFRRGYQETQYF.

This clone appeared once. The chain carries TRBV7-9 and TRBJ1-1; D unclear. The CDR3 loop spans 13 amino acids. The germline CDR1 and CDR2 sequences are SEHNR and FQNEAQ (reference sequence). Deletions cut 5 bases from V and 4 bases from J, with 11 bases between. CDR3: CASSGLVGTEAFF. The CDR3 DNA follows: TGTGCCAGCAGCGGCCTCGTGGGCACTGAAGCTTTCTTT.

The J gene is TRBJ1-2, the V gene TRBV30; D gene uncertain. Trimming took 4 bases from V and 3 from J, leaving 18 bases between them. The CDR3 has 15 residues. CDR1 and CDR2 (germline): GTSNPN, SVGIG (reference sequence). This chain's CDR3 is CAWNPSGYKYYGYTF. CDR3 coding DNA: TGTGCCTGGAACCCTTCTGGCTATAAATACTATGGCTACACCTTC.

This clone was seen once. V gene TRBV15 combines with J gene TRBJ1-1, with D uncertain. The V gene's germline CDR1 is LNHNV and CDR2 YYDKDF (reference sequence). The CDR3 has 13 residues. V shed 5 bases and J shed 3 bases, with 10 bases lying between them. CDR3 coding DNA: TGTGCCACCAGCGTAAGGGAGTACACTGAAGCTTTCTTT. It is translated as CATSVREYTEAFF.

V gene TRBV4-3 combines with J gene TRBJ2-7; TRBD1 aligns across 9 bases. Germline-derived CDR1 and CDR2 are LGHNA and YSLEER. The CDR3 totals 18 residues. V shed 0 bases and J 3 bases; nucleotides not matched to a gene: 12. For the CDR3, the DNA is TGCGCCAGCAGCCAAGATCCGGGACAGGGAAACCGGGACTACGAGCAGTACTTC. Translated, it gives CASSQDPGQGNRDYEQYF.

J is TRBJ1-3 and V is TRBV30; no definite D call. Trimming shortened V by 2 bases and J by 0 bases, and 8 bases separated the two germline ends. Germline lookup yields CDR1 GTSNPN and CDR2 SVGIG (reference sequence). The CDR3 has 14 amino acids. CDR3 amino acids: CAWSRRFSGNTIYF. The DNA of the CDR3 is TGTGCCTGGAGTAGGCGGTTCTCTGGAAACACCATATATTTT.

This chain joins TRBV5-6 and TRBJ2-7, with D tentatively TRBD1 (6 bases). The V gene lost 1 base and the J gene lost 1 base, with 21 bases spanning the gap. The CDR3 consists of 18 residues. Germline loops: CDR1 SGHDT, CDR2 YYEEEE. The chain's CDR3 is CASSLLVQGNFASYEQYF. Here the CDR3 DNA reads TGTGCCAGCAGCTTGTTAGTACAGGGCAATTTCGCGTCCTACGAGCAGTACTTC.

The V and J genes are TRBV15 and TRBJ2-4; D gene ambiguous. The length of the CDR3 is 15 residues. V dropped 0 bases and J dropped 5 bases, with 11 bases sitting between them. Looked up from germline, CDR1 is LNHNV and CDR2 is YYDKDF (reference sequence). Here the CDR3 DNA reads TGTGCCACCAGCAGAGATTGGCAAGGCCAAAACATTCAGTACTTC. Amino acids: CATSRDWQGQNIQYF.

A few counts support this clone. The CDR3 reads CSVSGATDTQYF. CDR3 nucleotide sequence: TGCAGCGTCTCGGGGGCCACAGATACGCAGTATTTT. The chain employs TRBV29-1 and TRBJ2-3; tentatively, D is TRBD1 or TRBD2 (6 bases each). The CDR3 runs 12 residues. CDR1 and CDR2 from the germline V gene are SQVTM and ANQGSEA. Deletions cut 6 bases from V and 2 bases from J, with 9 bases between.

J is TRBJ1-1 and V is TRBV19; 11 bases line up with TRBD1. Germline V CDR1 and CDR2: LNHDA, SQIVND (reference sequence). With V trimmed by 5 bases and J by 11 bases, 7 bases remained unmatched. The CDR3 has 13 amino acids. CDR3 coding DNA: TGTGCCAGTAGTGATCCGGGACAGGGGGGCGCTTTCTTT. Amino acid sequence: CASSDPGQGGAFF.

The V gene is TRBV10-2, the J gene TRBJ1-3; TRBD1 matches 8 bases. Germline CDR1 is WSHSY and CDR2 is SAAADI. This CDR3 spans 15 amino acids. V trimming: 3 bases; J trimming: 1 base; junction bases outside the gene matches: 2. DNA of the CDR3: TGCGCCAGCAGTGAAAGGACAGGGTCTGGAAACACCATATATTTT. Translated, it gives CASSERTGSGNTIYF.

V usage is TRBV23-1 and J usage is TRBJ2-7, with 7 bases matching TRBD1. TRBV23-1 carries the ORF label, with uncertain function. The CDR3 spans 17 residues. The junction had 11 bases not matched to a gene; V was cut back by 0 bases and J by 3 bases. The CDR3 protein is CASSQSRGGKSLYEQYF. In DNA form, the CDR3 reads TGCGCCAGCAGTCAATCGAGAGGGGGCAAAAGCCTCTACGAGCAGTACTTC.

This sequence joins TRBV25-1 and TRBJ2-7, with 8 bases that match TRBD1. Trimming took 3 bases from V and 1 from J; bases not matched to a gene: 5. The CDR3 spans 15 residues. Germline V CDR1 and CDR2: MGHDK, SYGVNS. CDR3 loop: CASSESGGLSYEQYF. The CDR3 DNA sequence: TGTGCCAGCAGTGAGTCAGGGGGCCTGTCCTACGAGCAGTACTTC.

V is TRBV6-6 and J is TRBJ2-2; possible D gene TRBD1, 5 bases. Germline CDR1 reads MNHNY; CDR2 reads SVGAGI (reference sequence). This CDR3 is 15 amino acids long. V lost 6 bases to trimming and J lost 6 bases, with 17 bases between them. The CDR3 reads CASRVDSHPAGELFF. The CDR3, as DNA: TGTGCCAGCAGGGTAGACAGCCATCCTGCCGGGGAGCTGTTTTTT.